A selection of T cell receptor beta chains follows, all from one sample in a study of shared clonotypes between healthy human individuals. Libraries were prepared by immunoSEQ multiplex PCR; TCRdb keeps only in-frame clonotypes and omits some of them. The sample has 1.4 million or so clones, approximately 98.5% seen once. Source material: naive CD4+ T cells sorted from blood. These receptor sequences come from a man aged 25-40 years in good health. CDR3s include the opening cysteine and the closing phenylalanine or tryptophan. The D gene is left open where the match is weak. Clone size is not always given. Where it is, it says once, few, many or a class for expanded clones.

abundance | j_gene | d_gene | v_gene | CDR3nt | CDR3aa
NA | TRBJ2-7 | NA | TRBV19 | TGTGCCAGTAGTGGAGGACTGGGCTACGAGCAGTACTTC | CASSGGLGYEQYF
NA | TRBJ1-2 | TRBD1 | TRBV7-3 | TGTGCCAGCACCGATAGACAGGGGGCGGGTGGCTACACCTTC | CASTDRQGAGGYTF
NA | TRBJ2-3 | TRBD2 | TRBV11-3 | TGTGCCAGCAGCTTAGCCGGGACTAGCGCCCACACAGATACGCAGTATTTT | CASSLAGTSAHTDTQYF
NA | TRBJ1-1 | NA | TRBV15 | TGTGCCACCAGCAGAGTGGGCAGTAACACTGAAGCTTTCTTT | CATSRVGSNTEAFF
NA | TRBJ1-2 | NA | TRBV29-1 | TGCAGCGCTGAGGTCAATAAGGGTGGCTACACCTTC | CSAEVNKGGYTF
NA | TRBJ2-5 | TRBD2 | TRBV5-1 | TGCGCCAGCAGCCGCGGGGCTACTAGCGGTAGGTGGGAGACCCAGTACTTC | CASSRGATSGRWETQYF
NA | TRBJ2-1 | NA | TRBV5-1 | TGCGCCAGCAGCTTGGGACTTCGAAACTCCTACAATGAGCAGTTCTTC | CASSLGLRNSYNEQFF
NA | TRBJ1-5 | NA | TRBV5-4 | TGTGCCAGCAGCTTAGCAGGGCGCAATCAGCCCCAGCATTTT | CASSLAGRNQPQHF
NA | TRBJ1-3 | NA | TRBV10-1 | TGCGCCAGCAGTTCGAGCGGGGTCGATGGAAACACCATATATTTT | CASSSSGVDGNTIYF
NA | TRBJ1-2 | TRBD1 | TRBV4-1 | TGCGCCAGCAGCCACCCCTGGGACAGGGGTTATGGCTACACCTTC | CASSHPWDRGYGYTF
NA | TRBJ2-2 | NA | TRBV5-4 | TGTGCCACCACCCGGGGAGGCACCGGGGAGCTGTTTTTT | CATTRGGTGELFF
once | TRBJ2-6 | TRBD1 | TRBV7-9 | TGTGCCAGCAGCCCGACGAGGGGGCCTGGGGCCAACGTCCTGACTTTC | CASSPTRGPGANVLTF
NA | TRBJ1-2 | NA | TRBV6-1 | TGTGCCAGCAGTGTGACCTATGGCTACACCTTC | CASSVTYGYTF
NA | TRBJ1-3 | NA | TRBV25-1 | TGTGCCAGCAGTCCCTACCGGGCCTCCACGCCGGACACCATATATTTT | CASSPYRASTPDTIYF
NA | TRBJ2-2 | TRBD2 | TRBV29-1 | TGCAGCGCCCAAGGGACTAGCGGGATAAACACCGGGGAGCTGTTTTTT | CSAQGTSGINTGELFF
NA | TRBJ2-1 | NA | TRBV27 | TGTGCCAGCAGTTTAGGCCATGAGCAGTTCTTC | CASSLGHEQFF
NA | TRBJ1-5 | TRBD1 | TRBV4-2 | TGTGCCAGCAGCCTCGGGCAGGGGGCATTGGGGAATCAGCCCCAGCATTTT | CASSLGQGALGNQPQHF
NA | TRBJ2-6 | TRBD1 | TRBV27 | TGTGCCAGCAGTCCCCGGCGACAATCGGGACAGGGGATTTCAGGGGCCAACGTCCTGACTTTC | CASSPRRQSGQGISGANVLTF
NA | TRBJ2-7 | TRBD2 | TRBV2 | TGTGCCAGCAGTGAAAGGGGACTAGCGGGAGGTCTTAGAATCACCTACGAGCAGTACTTC | CASSERGLAGGLRITYEQYF
NA | TRBJ2-3 | NA | TRBV6-5 | TGTGCCAGCAGTCCTCCTCATACAGATACGCAGTATTTT | CASSPPHTDTQYF
NA | TRBJ2-1 | TRBD2 | TRBV7-9 | TGTGCCAGCAGCGCTGGGACTAGCGGGGGTAACAATGAGCAGTTCTTC | CASSAGTSGGNNEQFF
NA | TRBJ1-4 | NA | TRBV5-1 | TGCGCCAGCAGCTGGGATGTAAGGAGGCCTACTGAAAAACTGTTTTTT | CASSWDVRRPTEKLFF
NA | TRBJ2-5 | TRBD2 | TRBV29-1 | TGCAGCGTTGAAGGGGGACCCCAGGGAGGGAAGACCCAGTACTTC | CSVEGGPQGGKTQYF
NA | TRBJ2-2 | TRBD2 | TRBV5-1 | TGCGCCAGCAGCGTCGGACTAGTCTCGAACACCGGGGAGCTGTTTTTT | CASSVGLVSNTGELFF
once | TRBJ2-7 | NA | TRBV6-1 | TGTGCAACCAGGTTGAGCTCCTACGAGCAGTACTTC | CATRLSSYEQYF
NA | TRBJ2-5 | TRBD1 | TRBV2 | TGTGCCAGGCGACAGGGCCAAGAGACCCAGTACTTC | CARRQGQETQYF
NA | TRBJ1-3 | NA | TRBV5-1 | TGCGCCAGCTCGGAGGTCCCTGGAAACACCATATATTTT | CASSEVPGNTIYF
NA | TRBJ2-7 | TRBD1 | TRBV27 | TGTGCCAGCAGTCTGGGACAGGGTTCGGGGGAGCAGTACTTC | CASSLGQGSGEQYF
NA | TRBJ1-5 | NA | TRBV30 | TGTGCCTGGAGTGTACGGCGACAGGTCAATCAGCCCCAGCATTTT | CAWSVRRQVNQPQHF
NA | TRBJ2-6 | TRBD1 | TRBV7-2 | TGTGCCAGCAGCCCAAGGACAGGGATGGCGGGGGCCAACGTCCTGACTTTC | CASSPRTGMAGANVLTF
NA | TRBJ2-2 | TRBD2 | TRBV27 | TGTGCCAGCAGAGCCCTAGCGGTGAACACCGGGGAGCTGTTTTTT | CASRALAVNTGELFF
NA | TRBJ2-7 | NA | TRBV5-6 | TGTGCCAGCAGCTTGGCAGGGGTCTACGAGCAGTACTTC | CASSLAGVYEQYF
NA | TRBJ1-2 | TRBD1 | TRBV28 | TGTGCCAGCAGCTCCGGGACAGACTATGGCTACACCTTC | CASSSGTDYGYTF
NA | TRBJ2-7 | NA | TRBV6-6 | TGTGCCAGCAGTTACTCGGTCACAGATCGTTACGAGCAGTACTTC | CASSYSVTDRYEQYF
NA | TRBJ2-1 | NA | TRBV7-9 | TGTGCCAGCAGGAGGGATTTGATCGATGAGCAGTTCTTC | CASRRDLIDEQFF
once | TRBJ2-2 | NA | TRBV5-4 | TGTGCCAGCAGCCCCCCCCCGCCAGGTTCGGGCACCGGGGAGCTGTTTTTT | CASSPPPPGSGTGELFF
NA | TRBJ2-5 | NA | TRBV27 | TGTGCCAGCAGCTCGGACTGGACGTACCAAGAGACCCAGTACTTC | CASSSDWTYQETQYF
NA | TRBJ2-1 | NA | TRBV2 | TGTGCCAGCACCACGGTGTCAGGAAACTACAATGAGCAGTTCTTC | CASTTVSGNYNEQFF
once | TRBJ2-1 | TRBD1 | TRBV10-3 | TGTGCCATCAGTGATAACAGGGGGGATTACAATGAGCAGTTCTTC | CAISDNRGDYNEQFF
once | TRBJ2-7 | NA | TRBV27 | TGTGCCAGCAGCACTCTGCGGGTAAGCTCCTACGAGCAGTACTTC | CASSTLRVSSYEQYF
NA | TRBJ1-1 | TRBD1 | TRBV9 | TGTGCCAGCAGCGTTGGGACAGGGAACACTGAAGCTTTCTTT | CASSVGTGNTEAFF
NA | TRBJ1-3 | NA | TRBV5-1 | TGCGCCAGCAGCCCCCGCCCTAAGAGCTCTGGAAACACCATATATTTT | CASSPRPKSSGNTIYF
NA | TRBJ1-5 | TRBD1 | TRBV10-1 | TGCGCCAGCAGTCAGGGGGGTGGACAGCCCCAGCATTTT | CASSQGGGQPQHF
NA | TRBJ1-1 | NA | TRBV30 | TGTGCCTGGAGTGTTGGGGGGAGCACTGAAGCTTTCTTT | CAWSVGGSTEAFF
NA | TRBJ2-2 | NA | TRBV7-2 | TGTGCCAGCAGCCAATGGAACACCGGGGAGCTGTTTTTT | CASSQWNTGELFF
NA | TRBJ2-7 | TRBD1 | TRBV5-4 | TGTGCCAGCAGCTTGAATTTCGGAAAGGAAGGGACAGATTACGAGCAGTACTTC | CASSLNFGKEGTDYEQYF
NA | TRBJ2-1 | TRBD1 | TRBV5-1 | TGCGCCAGCGGACTAGGACAGGGGGAGCAGTTCTTC | CASGLGQGEQFF
NA | TRBJ2-7 | NA | TRBV18 | TGTGCCAGCTCACCAGGTATAGGTCGCGGGTCGACCTACGAGCAGTACTTC | CASSPGIGRGSTYEQYF
NA | TRBJ1-5 | NA | TRBV10-3 | TGTGCCATCAGTGATAGGATGAATCAGCCCCAGCATTTT | CAISDRMNQPQHF
NA | TRBJ2-1 | NA | TRBV29-1 | TGCAGCGAATCGGAGGGGTCCTACAATGAGCAGTTCTTC | CSESEGSYNEQFF
NA | TRBJ1-2 | TRBD1 | TRBV4-1 | TGCGCCAGCAGCCACCCGACAGGGGAGGTCGGTGGCTACACCTTC | CASSHPTGEVGGYTF
NA | TRBJ1-1 | NA | TRBV5-1 | TGCGCCAGCAGCTCCGTAGCGGGTATTGAAAGGAGCACTGAAGCTTTCTTT | CASSSVAGIERSTEAFF
NA | TRBJ2-1 | NA | TRBV11-3 | TGTGCCAGCAGCGCCGGTGGGGGAAAGCAGTTCTTC | CASSAGGGKQFF
NA | TRBJ2-1 | NA | TRBV11-2 | TGTGCCAGCAGGCGGTGGGGGGGCGCATCCTACAATGAGCAGTTCTTC | CASRRWGGASYNEQFF
NA | TRBJ2-2 | NA | TRBV9 | TGTGCCAGCAGCGCCACGGGCGGGATCGGGGAGCTGTTTTTT | CASSATGGIGELFF
NA | TRBJ2-2 | NA | TRBV2 | TGTGCCAGCAGTGAACTGCGCAGGGCGAACACCGGGGAGCTGTTTTTT | CASSELRRANTGELFF